This TCR beta chain was sequenced in a study of control samples from healthy donors and cancer patients (dated by TCRdb to about 2020). The germline V gene gives CDR1 as SNHLY and CDR2 as FYNNEI. V drops 11 bases and J drops 2 bases, leaving 22 bases in between. Its CDR3 holds 15 amino acids, cysteine through phenylalanine. CDR3 DNA only is kept here, 45 bases in frame from base 1. Library preparation was by the immunoSEQ multiplex PCR assay. The clones in this table, taken by TCRdb from immuneACCESS, are in-frame only. Not every clone is retained; where verified, under half of the shortfall comes from an unresolved V gene, and the cause of the rest is unknown. The sample contains roughly 150,000 clones, around 90% of them found a single time. Around 4.6% of the sample rests with the top ten. About this clone itself: This clone's antigen is unknown. No quality values exist for individual bases; no much larger clone is one base distant.

Sequenced input: blood. This TCR came from a man aged 25-45 years in good health. This chain is built from TRBV2 and TRBJ2-7, with TRBD1 as a weak D call on 6 bases. At the DNA level, the sequence is TGTGCCCAAGGGGGACACGACAGTTCTGCCTACGAGCAGTACTTC. Translated, it gives CAQGGHDSSAYEQYF. Joined to the reference TRBV2 and TRBJ2-7 proteins, this CDR3 gives the full variable domain: EPEVTQTPSHQVTQMGQEVILRCVPISNHLYFYWYRQILGQKVEFLVSFYNNEISEKSEIFDDQFSVERPDGSNFTLKIRSTKLEDSAMYFCAQGGHDSSAYEQYFGPGTRLTVT.